These 13 T cell receptor beta chains share one sample of origin, sequenced in a study of blood T cell repertoires in COVID-19. TCRdb keeps only in-frame clones here, not all; method: immunoSEQ multiplex PCR. The sample has about 200,000 clones, approximately 84% seen once. Sequencing was carried out using peripheral blood. These receptors were obtained from a woman of 80 years or more with acute or convalescent COVID-19.

The CDR3 DNA is TGCGCCAGCAGCTCCGGGACGAACACCGGGGAGCTGTTTTTT. It yields the protein CASSSGTNTGELFF. The chain recombines TRBV5-1 with TRBJ2-2; maybe TRBD2 (5 bases). This CDR3 contains 14 residues. The germline V gene has CDR1 SGHRS and CDR2 YFSETQ. V lost 3 bases to trimming and J lost 0 bases, with 6 bases between them.

J is TRBJ1-1 and V is TRBV5-1; 7 positions agree with TRBD1. Trimming cost V 4 bases and J 5 bases; bases outside gene matches: 11. The length of the CDR3 is 15 residues. Germline V gene data show CDR1 as SGHRS and CDR2 as YFSETQ. CDR3 DNA sequence: TGCGCCAGCAGCCCCCCCCTTGGGGGACAGACTGAAGCTTTCTTT. Amino acid sequence: CASSPPLGGQTEAFF.

The chain joins TRBV11-2 to TRBJ2-7; D gene uncertain. There are 15 residues in the CDR3. The germline V gene has CDR1 SGHAT and CDR2 FQNNGV. V was cut by 3 bases and J by 0 bases, with 12 bases left in between. CDR3 sequence reads: CASSLSDTDSYEQYF. Here the CDR3 DNA reads TGTGCCAGCAGCTTGAGTGACACGGACTCCTACGAGCAGTACTTC.

V is TRBV2 and J is TRBJ1-6; D perhaps matches TRBD1 (6 bases). V was shortened by 0 bases and J by 12 bases, with 12 bases between the two germline ends. This CDR3 is 14 amino acids long. The germline gives CDR1 SNHLY, CDR2 FYNNEI. CDR3 DNA sequence: TGTGCCAGCAGTGAAGCGAAGGGCAGGGGACCCCTCCACTTT. Translation gives CASSEAKGRGPLHF. Filled out from reference TRBV2 and TRBJ1-6, the complete variable domain reads EPEVTQTPSHQVTQMGQEVILRCVPISNHLYFYWYRQILGQKVEFLVSFYNNEISEKSEIFDDQFSVERPDGSNFTLKIRSTKLEDSAMYFCASSEAKGRGPLHFGNGTRLTVT.

As DNA, the CDR3 is TGTGCCAGCTCACCGGTCGGGAACACCGGGGAGCTGTTTTTT. This codes for CASSPVGNTGELFF. This chain joins TRBV18 and TRBJ2-2, with D uncertain. Germline CDR1 is KGHSH and CDR2 is LQKENI. The CDR3 has 14 amino acids. The V end was cut by 3 bases, the J end by 1 base, with 6 bases between.

The V call is TRBV19, the J call TRBJ1-2; maybe TRBD1 (5 bases). Germline V CDR1 and CDR2: LNHDA, SQIVND (reference sequence). V was pared by 1 base and J by 0 bases, with 9 bases between. This CDR3 has 15 residues. The CDR3 region has the DNA TGTGCCAGTAGTATAGGCGCGGGACCTAACTATGGCTACACCTTC. Encoded protein: CASSIGAGPNYGYTF.

V and J are TRBV5-1 and TRBJ2-2; 7 bases are shared with TRBD1. Germline-derived CDR1 and CDR2 are SGHRS and YFSETQ. The CDR3 length is 14 residues. V was clipped by 4 bases and J by 3 bases; unmatched bases: 3. CDR3 sequence: CASSGTVDTGELFF. CDR3 coding DNA: TGCGCCAGCAGCGGGACAGTCGACACCGGGGAGCTGTTTTTT. Filled out from reference TRBV5-1 and TRBJ2-2, the complete variable domain reads KAGVTQTPRYLIKTRGQQVTLSCSPISGHRSVSWYQQTPGQGLQFLFEYFSETQRNKGNFPGRFSGRQFSNSRSEMNVSTLELGDSALYLCASSGTVDTGELFFGEGSRLTVL.

The chain links TRBV19 to TRBJ2-2; 8 positions match TRBD2. The CDR3 contains 15 residues. The germline V gene has CDR1 LNHDA and CDR2 SQIVND (reference sequence). The V segment lost 2 bases and the J segment 1 base; nucleotides outside the gene matches: 0. The DNA for the CDR3 is TGTGCCAGTAGTATAACTAGCGGGAACACCGGGGAGCTGTTTTTT. As protein: CASSITSGNTGELFF.

The chain has TRBV11-1 and TRBJ2-3; D is possibly TRBD2 (5 bases). V was shortened by 5 bases and J by 0 bases, with 9 bases between the two germline ends. The CDR3 consists of 14 residues. Germline V gene data show CDR1 as SGHAT and CDR2 as FQDESV (reference sequence). The CDR3 loop is CASSPRDSTDTQYF. The CDR3 DNA reads as TGTGCCAGCAGCCCGAGGGATAGCACAGATACGCAGTATTTT. The whole variable domain, filled in from reference TRBV11-1 and TRBJ2-3, reads EAEVAQSPRYKITEKSQAVAFWCDPISGHATLYWYRQILGQGPELLVQFQDESVVDDSQLPKDRFSAERLKGVDSTLKIQPAELGDSAMYLCASSPRDSTDTQYFGPGTRLTVL.

The V and J genes are TRBV27 and TRBJ1-1; 8 bases fit TRBD1. The ends lost 8 bases at V and 5 bases at J; junction bases unmatched: 19. In germline, CDR1 is MNHEY, CDR2 SMNVEV (reference sequence). The CDR3 runs to 17 residues. CDR3 DNA sequence: TGTGCCAGCCAAGGGGCAAGAGGACAGGGTTCATGGACTGAAGCTTTCTTT. This gives the protein CASQGARGQGSWTEAFF.

This clone was seen a handful of times. V gene TRBV19 combines with J gene TRBJ2-7; the match to TRBD2 covers 10 bases. Trimming removed 6 bases from V and 0 bases from J; junction bases left unmatched: 8. Per germline, CDR1 LNHDA and CDR2 SQIVND (reference sequence). CDR3 length equals 16 residues. The CDR3 loop is CASSIHPSGSSYEQYF. For the CDR3, the DNA is TGTGCCAGTAGCATCCACCCTAGCGGGAGCTCCTACGAGCAGTACTTC.

The CDR3 here is CASSEAGVPPDTQYF. In DNA, the CDR3 is TGTGCCAGCAGTGAAGCAGGGGTCCCCCCAGATACGCAGTATTTT. This rearrangement joins TRBV6-1 to TRBJ2-3, with D possibly matching TRBD1 (5 bases). The length of the CDR3 is 15 residues. Trimming pared 0 bases from V and 4 bases from J, leaving 11 bases between. CDR1 and CDR2 from the germline V gene are MNHNS and SASEGT.

The chain uses TRBV24-1 and TRBJ2-6; D unresolved. This CDR3 has 16 residues. Germline CDR1 reads KGHDR; CDR2 reads SFDVKD. Trimming stripped 7 bases from V and 4 bases from J, with 16 bases between. The CDR3 loop reads CATSRLDGQGANVLTF. CDR3 nucleotides: TGTGCCACCAGCCGGTTGGATGGGCAAGGGGCCAACGTCCTGACTTTC.